The 20 T cell receptor beta chains presented below share a single source sample, sequenced in a study of shared clonotypes between healthy human individuals. Method: immunoSEQ multiplex PCR; TCRdb's copy keeps in-frame clones and lacks some. The sample carries under 1,900,000 clones, approximately 98.5% recorded once. Sequenced input: naive CD4+ T cells sorted from blood. Subset given: CD45RA+ positively selected. The origin of the receptors is a man aged 25 to 45 in good health.

V gene TRBV27 combines with J gene TRBJ2-1; 8 nucleotides align to TRBD2. Trimming removed 5 bases from V and 4 bases from J; junction bases left unmatched: 10. The CDR3 is 16 amino acids. Germline lookup yields CDR1 MNHEY and CDR2 SMNVEV (reference sequence). CDR3 protein: CASSAPQSGRYNEQFF. The CDR3 bases are TGTGCCAGCAGTGCCCCCCAGAGCGGGAGATACAATGAGCAGTTCTTC.

V usage is TRBV11-2 and J usage is TRBJ1-1; D remains ambiguous. V lost 5 bases and J lost 4, with 20 bases in between. Germline V CDR1 and CDR2: SGHAT, FQNNGV. The CDR3 extends over 16 amino acids. The CDR3 nucleotides are TGTGCCAGCAGCGCGTCCCGGCTCCGTTCGGGCACTGAAGCTTTCTTT. This encodes CASSASRLRSGTEAFF.

The V call is TRBV11-3, the J call TRBJ2-1, with D perhaps TRBD1 or TRBD2 (5 bases each). Deletions cut 4 bases from V and 5 bases from J, with 9 bases between. The CDR3 has 13 residues. Germline V gives CDR1 SGHNT, CDR2 YENEEA. The CDR3 nucleotides read TGTGCCAGCAGCTCTCAGGGAGACAATGAGCAGTTCTTC. Translation: CASSSQGDNEQFF. The full variable domain, with the rest looked up from reference TRBV11-3 and TRBJ2-1, is EAGVVQSPRYKIIEKKQPVAFWCNPISGHNTLYWYLQNLGQGPELLIRYENEEAVDDSQLPKDRFSAERLKGVDSTLKIQPAELGDSAVYLCASSSQGDNEQFFGPGTRLTVL.

This chain uses TRBV4-3 with TRBJ2-1, with D unresolved. The germline CDR1 and CDR2 sequences are LGHNA and YSLEER. V was shortened by 0 bases and J by 10 bases, with 19 bases between the two germline ends. The CDR3 loop spans 16 amino acids. The CDR3 nucleotides are TGCGCCAGCAGCCAAGATAGGCTAGTATCGACTTCGGAGCAGTTCTTC. Translating gives CASSQDRLVSTSEQFF.

The table lists this clone with a count of one. The chain employs TRBV10-3 and TRBJ2-6; 7 bases match TRBD2. The CDR3 is made up of 15 amino acids. Germline V gene sequence: CDR1 ENHRY, CDR2 SYGVKD. The V gene end was trimmed by 4 bases and the J gene end by 3 bases; junction bases not matched to a gene: 3. DNA for the CDR3: TGTGCCATCAGTGGCGGGGGAGGTGGGGCCAACGTCCTGACTTTC. Its translation is CAISGGGGGANVLTF.

The gene calls are TRBV28 and TRBJ2-5; no clear D. This CDR3 contains 11 residues. With 7 bases removed from V and 3 bases from J, the gap between germline ends came to 6 bases. CDR1 and CDR2 from the germline V gene are MDHEN and SYDVKM. The CDR3 coding sequence is TGTGCCAGCATTCGGGAAGAGACCCAGTACTTC. It encodes CASIREETQYF.

Written as DNA, the CDR3 is TGTGCCAGCAGCTTAGTGCGGCAGGGAGCCAAAAACATTCAGTACTTC. The encoded protein is CASSLVRQGAKNIQYF. The chain joins TRBV13 to TRBJ2-4; D might be TRBD1 (5 bases). CDR1 is PRHDT and CDR2 is FYEKMQ in the germline V gene (reference sequence). V was clipped by 1 base and J by 0 bases, with 10 bases between them. The CDR3 runs 16 residues.

This chain's CDR3 is CASSSRGGHEQFF. In DNA form, the CDR3 reads TGTGCCAGCAGTTCCCGTGGGGGGCACGAGCAGTTCTTC. J is TRBJ2-1 and V is TRBV27; D tentatively fits TRBD1 or TRBD2 (6 bases each). The CDR3 is made up of 13 amino acids. V lost 4 bases and J lost 10, with 14 bases in between. CDR1 MNHEY and CDR2 SMNVEV come from the germline V gene (reference sequence).

The V gene is TRBV9, the J gene TRBJ2-7, with 9 bases fitting TRBD1. Germline assignment: CDR1 SGDLS and CDR2 YYNGEE. The CDR3 consists of 15 residues. J lost 5 bases, V lost 4 bases, and 10 bases had no gene match. The CDR3 region is CASSYVGTGRNEQYF. CDR3 in DNA: TGTGCCAGCAGCTACGTTGGGACAGGGAGGAACGAGCAGTACTTC.

The chain combines TRBV9 with TRBJ2-1, with 7 bases lining up with TRBD2. The germline V gene has CDR1 SGDLS and CDR2 YYNGEE. The CDR3 contains 17 residues. V dropped 4 bases and J dropped 4; count of bases not matched to a gene: 14. The CDR3 is CASSPTGGGRSYNEQFF. The CDR3 region has the DNA TGTGCCAGCAGCCCAACCGGGGGAGGGAGATCTTACAATGAGCAGTTCTTC. Filled out from reference TRBV9 and TRBJ2-1, the complete variable domain reads DSGVTQTPKHLITATGQRVTLRCSPRSGDLSVYWYQQSLDQGLQFLIQYYNGEERAKGNILERFSAQQFPDLHSELNLSSLELGDSALYFCASSPTGGGRSYNEQFFGPGTRLTVL.

The rearrangement joins TRBV11-2 to TRBJ2-7, with D tentatively TRBD2 (5 bases). Germline V CDR1 and CDR2: SGHAT, FQNNGV. The CDR3 is made up of 16 amino acids. Trimming stripped 4 bases from V and 5 bases from J, with 21 bases between. CDR3 protein: CASSSGPGRAGDEQYF. The CDR3 nucleotides read TGTGCCAGCAGCTCGGGCCCTGGGCGGGCCGGGGACGAGCAGTACTTC.

The V and J genes are TRBV6-1 and TRBJ2-1, with unresolved D. The CDR3 runs 16 residues. The germline CDR1 and CDR2 sequences are MNHNS and SASEGT. The V end was cut by 2 bases, the J end by 8 bases, with 19 bases between. As DNA, the CDR3 is TGTGCCAGCAGTGAATTTCTCACCCTACCCTTAGATGAGCAGTTCTTC. The encoded protein is CASSEFLTLPLDEQFF.

This chain connects TRBV29-1 to TRBJ2-6; D uncertain. V lost 3 bases, J lost 4 bases, and 4 bases lay in between. The CDR3 has 12 amino acids. Germline V gives CDR1 SQVTM, CDR2 ANQGSEA. The CDR3 bases are TGCAGCGTTGATGCCGGGGCCAACGTCCTGACTTTC. Its translation: CSVDAGANVLTF.

The rearrangement joins TRBV2 to TRBJ2-7, with D possibly matching TRBD2 (7 bases). V lost 6 bases, J lost 1 base, and 10 bases lay in between. The CDR3 has 13 residues. Germline V gene sequence: CDR1 SNHLY, CDR2 FYNNEI. The CDR3: CASRGGQSYEQYF. The CDR3, as DNA: TGTGCCAGCAGGGGGGGGCAGTCCTACGAGCAGTACTTC.

This chain connects TRBV9 to TRBJ1-2; D gene uncertain. Germline CDR1 and CDR2: SGDLS and YYNGEE. The CDR3 consists of 15 residues. V dropped 4 bases and J dropped 3 bases, with 16 bases sitting between them. The CDR3 sequence is CASSRARTTDYGYTF. In DNA form, the CDR3 reads TGTGCCAGCAGCCGAGCCCGGACCACCGACTATGGCTACACCTTC.

This chain links TRBV5-5 with TRBJ1-1; 11 bases fit TRBD1. The CDR3 has 17 residues. V trimming: 2 bases; J trimming: 0 bases; junction bases outside the gene matches: 6. The germline V gene has CDR1 SGHKS and CDR2 YYEKEE (reference sequence). The DNA of the CDR3 is TGTGCCAGCAGCTTAGGACAGGGGGCGGACATGAACACTGAAGCTTTCTTT. Protein product: CASSLGQGADMNTEAFF.

The chain couples TRBV18 to TRBJ1-4; D not certain. Trimming shortened V by 2 bases and J by 5 bases, and 12 bases separated the two germline ends. Germline V gives CDR1 KGHSH, CDR2 LQKENI. The CDR3 runs 15 residues. The CDR3 region is CASSPEPGNNEKLFF. The DNA of the CDR3 is TGTGCCAGCTCACCAGAACCCGGGAACAATGAAAAACTGTTTTTT.

The rearrangement joins TRBV29-1 to TRBJ2-5; maybe TRBD2 (6 bases). Germline CDR1 is SQVTM and CDR2 is ANQGSEA. Trimming left V 5 bases short and J 4 bases short, with 20 bases between. The CDR3 has 15 amino acids. The CDR3, as DNA: TGCAGCGTTACATCCACGGGGGTAATCGGAGAGACCCAGTACTTC. It specifies CSVTSTGVIGETQYF.

The V and J genes are TRBV5-1 and TRBJ2-5, with D possibly being TRBD2 (6 bases). CDR3 size: 13 residues. The V gene lost 4 bases and the J gene lost 5 bases, with 12 bases spanning the gap. Germline-derived CDR1 and CDR2 are SGHRS and YFSETQ. CDR3 DNA: TGCGCCAGCAGCGTGACTAGTAAGGAGACCCAGTACTTC. Amino acids: CASSVTSKETQYF.

V is TRBV5-1 and J is TRBJ2-1, with D hard to call. Per germline, CDR1 SGHRS and CDR2 YFSETQ. V was shortened by 0 bases and J by 0 bases, with 13 bases between the two germline ends. The CDR3 is made up of 17 amino acids. Here the CDR3 reads CASSLGPTGTSYNEQFF. The CDR3 bases are TGCGCCAGCAGCTTGGGACCGACCGGCACCTCCTACAATGAGCAGTTCTTC.